The 20 T cell receptor beta chains presented below share a single source sample, sequenced in a study of response to subunit inactivated influenza vaccine. TCRdb redid the calling of the RT-PCR reads with MiXCR, one entry per CDR3 protein. The data show a few hundred thousand distinct CDR3 sequences, around 13% seen once. Sample: PBMCs from blood, taken roughly 12 days after vaccination. All receptors derive from a man aged 50-59 years who received an inactivated influenza vaccine.

This clonotype was counted between two and nine times. The chain is built from TRBV5-6 and TRBJ2-3; the match to TRBD2 covers 8 bases. Germline CDR1 SGHDT, CDR2 YYEEEE. With 1 base clipped from V and 3 bases from J, the junction kept 4 bases outside the gene matches. The CDR3 spans 15 residues. As DNA, the CDR3 is TGTGCCAGCAGCTTGCGGGGGGGCATAACAGATACGCAGTATTTT. It codes for CASSLRGGITDTQYF.

This clonotype was counted ten times or more. The chain has TRBV27 and TRBJ2-5; the D is unclear. Between the trimmed V and J ends, which lost 3 bases and 2 bases, there was a span of 7 bases. Germline lookup yields CDR1 MNHEY and CDR2 SMNVEV (reference sequence). CDR3 length: 13 residues. This chain's CDR3 is CASSFVGQETQYF. CDR3 nucleotide sequence: TGTGCCAGCAGTTTTGTGGGACAAGAGACCCAGTACTTC.

There are a few counts of this clonotype. CDR3: CSVAGGPRIGANVLTF. CDR3 nucleotides: TGCAGCGTTGCAGGGGGGCCCAGGATAGGGGCCAACGTCCTGACTTTC. The V gene is TRBV29-1, the J gene TRBJ2-6; D possibly corresponds to TRBD1 (7 bases). Trimming took off 4 bases at V and 4 bases at J, with 17 bases between the two ends. There are 16 residues in the CDR3. The germline V gene encodes CDR1 SQVTM and CDR2 ANQGSEA.

V is TRBV6-1 and J is TRBJ2-7; perhaps TRBD2 as D (7 bases). The CDR3 sequence is 16 residues long. V gave up 7 bases and J gave up 4 bases, with 23 bases separating them. Germline CDR1 reads MNHNS; CDR2 reads SASEGT. The CDR3 protein is CASTRRGRVLGYEQYF. In nucleotides, the CDR3 is TGTGCCAGCACCCGGAGGGGGAGGGTTCTTGGGTACGAGCAGTACTTC.

There are a few counts of this clonotype. The genes are TRBV28 and TRBJ1-4, with D uncertain. This CDR3 is built from 17 residues. Germline CDR1 reads MDHEN; CDR2 reads SYDVKM. V lost 5 bases, J lost 3 bases, and 19 bases lay in between. In DNA, the CDR3 is TGTGCCAGCAGTATTCGGACCCCCTTTAACGCTAATGAAAAACTGTTTTTT. Amino acid sequence: CASSIRTPFNANEKLFF.

This clonotype was seen repeatedly, ten times or more. The rearrangement links TRBV3-1 to TRBJ2-5; D is perhaps TRBD1 (6 bases). V shed 1 base and J shed 5 bases, with 14 bases lying between them. The CDR3 consists of 15 residues. The germline gives CDR1 LGHDT, CDR2 YNNKEL (reference sequence). The CDR3 nucleotides are TGTGCCAGCAGCCAAGTGTTGTCAGGGGAGGAGACCCAGTACTTC. Translated, it gives CASSQVLSGEETQYF.

In its sample, this clonotype was seen a few times. The rearrangement joins TRBV20-1 to TRBJ2-1; TRBD1 aligns across 7 bases. The V gene's germline CDR1 is DFQATT and CDR2 SNEGSKA (reference sequence). V dropped 5 bases and J dropped 0; count of bases not matched to a gene: 7. The CDR3 has 15 residues. As DNA, the CDR3 is TGCAGTGCTCTGGGGTGGGACAGCTCCTACAATGAGCAGTTCTTC. Encoded protein: CSALGWDSSYNEQFF.

There are a few counts of this clonotype. V gene TRBV11-2 combines with J gene TRBJ2-2, with 7 bases fitting TRBD1. This CDR3 has 17 amino acids. Unmatched junction bases numbered 9, after V lost 1 base and J lost 4 bases. Germline V gene data show CDR1 as SGHAT and CDR2 as FQNNGV. CDR3: CASSLGKGARGTGELFF. The DNA of the CDR3 is TGTGCCAGCAGCTTAGGGAAGGGGGCGCGCGGCACCGGGGAGCTGTTTTTT.

The V and J genes are TRBV28 and TRBJ2-1, with 9 bases fitting TRBD1. The germline V gene has CDR1 MDHEN and CDR2 SYDVKM. The ends lost 3 bases at V and 5 bases at J; junction bases unmatched: 5. The CDR3 is 15 residues long. Here the CDR3 reads CASSFAGTGNNEQFF. CDR3 DNA sequence: TGTGCCAGCAGTTTTGCCGGGACAGGGAACAATGAGCAGTTCTTC.

Comments on this clonotype: A junction end diverges from the germline sequence, so it may reflect a read error. The chain carries TRBV7-9 and TRBJ1-5, with 10 bases aligning to TRBD1. Germline V gene data show CDR1 as SEHNR and CDR2 as FQNEAQ (reference sequence). The CDR3 has 15 residues. The DNA for the CDR3 is TGTGCCAGCAGCTTAGAGGGACAGGGGTTTCAGCCCCTGCATTTT. It yields the protein CASSLEGQGFQPLHF.

This chain joins TRBV5-1 and TRBJ2-3, with no clear D. V dropped 2 bases and J dropped 2 bases, with 9 bases sitting between them. Germline V gene sequence: CDR1 SGHRS, CDR2 YFSETQ. The CDR3 is 14 amino acids. The CDR3 DNA is TGCGCCAGCAGCTTCGACACCGACACAGATACGCAGTATTTT. It encodes CASSFDTDTDTQYF. Looking up the rest from reference TRBV5-1 and TRBJ2-3 gives the full variable domain: KAGVTQTPRYLIKTRGQQVTLSCSPISGHRSVSWYQQTPGQGLQFLFEYFSETQRNKGNFPGRFSGRQFSNSRSEMNVSTLELGDSALYLCASSFDTDTDTQYFGPGTRLTVL.

This clonotype has more than one count but fewer than ten. V and J are TRBV5-1 and TRBJ1-4, with 7 bases matching TRBD1. Trimming cost V 4 bases and J 8 bases; bases outside gene matches: 11. The germline CDR1 and CDR2 sequences are SGHRS and YFSETQ. The CDR3 sequence is 15 residues long. The CDR3 nucleotides read TGCGCCAGCAGCGTAGGACAGGCTGGCGGGGAAAAACTGTTTTTT. Translated, it gives CASSVGQAGGEKLFF.

V usage is TRBV20-1 and J usage is TRBJ2-1, with D perhaps matching TRBD2 (5 bases). V lost 8 bases, J lost 8 bases, and 19 bases lay in between. The CDR3 spans 13 residues. The germline V gene has CDR1 DFQATT and CDR2 SNEGSKA (reference sequence). The CDR3 reads CSTVRLLVDEQFF. In DNA, the CDR3 is TGCAGTACCGTTCGACTACTTGTGGATGAGCAGTTCTTC.

This clonotype was observed a few times. The chain joins TRBV10-3 to TRBJ2-7, with TRBD1 identical over 9 bases. With 5 bases clipped from V and 6 bases from J, the junction kept 8 bases outside the gene matches. Germline values: CDR1 ENHRY, CDR2 SYGVKD. This CDR3 is built from 14 residues. Written as DNA, the CDR3 is TGTGCCATCAGTAAGGGACAGGGAGTGGGCGAGCAGTACTTC. Translation gives CAISKGQGVGEQYF.

This clonotype came up a few times. The rearrangement joins TRBV27 to TRBJ2-3; 14 bases align to TRBD2. The CDR3 has 16 residues. CDR1 and CDR2 from the germline V gene are MNHEY and SMNVEV (reference sequence). Trimming at V came to 9 bases and at J to 9 bases, leaving 14 bases not matched to a gene. CDR3 bases: TGTGCCAGTGGATCCATCGCCGGGACTAGCGGGAGCACGCAGTATTTT. Its protein product is CASGSIAGTSGSTQYF.

This sequence joins TRBV7-2 and TRBJ1-5; D not certain. The length of the CDR3 is 16 residues. The germline V gene encodes CDR1 SGHTA and CDR2 FQGNSA. With 0 bases removed from V and 0 bases from J, the gap between germline ends came to 9 bases. CDR3 in DNA: TGTGCCAGCAGCTTAGCGCTGGGATTTAGCAATCAGCCCCAGCATTTT. Translating it yields CASSLALGFSNQPQHF.

Only a few counts were recorded for this clonotype. The chain couples TRBV5-6 to TRBJ2-3, with D perhaps matching TRBD1 or TRBD2 (5 bases each). The CDR3 has 15 residues. Germline lookup yields CDR1 SGHDT and CDR2 YYEEEE. Trimming removed 3 bases at V and 2 bases at J, with 13 bases between. The CDR3 here is CASSWGRRSTDTQYF. The CDR3 region has the DNA TGTGCCAGCAGCTGGGGACGGCGATCCACAGATACGCAGTATTTT. The variable domain in full, completed from reference TRBV5-6 and TRBJ2-3, reads DAGVTQSPTHLIKTRGQQVTLRCSPKSGHDTVSWYQQALGQGPQFIFQYYEEEERQRGNFPDRFSGHQFPNYSSELNVNALLLGDSALYLCASSWGRRSTDTQYFGPGTRLTVL.

This clonotype was observed at least ten times. The chain carries TRBV18 and TRBJ1-1; unclear D gene. Per germline, CDR1 KGHSH and CDR2 LQKENI. The CDR3 is made up of 15 amino acids. Trimming took 3 bases from V and 1 from J, leaving 12 bases between them. The CDR3 bases are TGTGCCAGCTCACCTATCTCGTCAGCGAACACTGAAGCTTTCTTT. Residues: CASSPISSANTEAFF.

This chain connects TRBV19 to TRBJ1-1, with a possible D match to TRBD1 (5 bases). The CDR3 is 15 amino acids. The germline gives CDR1 LNHDA, CDR2 SQIVND (reference sequence). V lost 3 bases and J lost 4, with 15 bases in between. The DNA of the CDR3 is TGTGCCAGTAGTATTGGAGGGGCAGGGCCCACTGAAGCTTTCTTT. Translating it yields CASSIGGAGPTEAFF.

The chain combines TRBV28 with TRBJ2-7, with D possibly being TRBD2 (6 bases). V dropped 5 bases and J dropped 4 bases, with 9 bases sitting between them. The CDR3 is 12 amino acids. Germline-derived CDR1 and CDR2 are MDHEN and SYDVKM. CDR3 DNA: TGTGCCAGCAGTAAAGGGACTTACGAGCAGTACTTC. This codes for CASSKGTYEQYF.